The next 21 T cell receptor beta chains were all read from a single sample in a study of blood T cell repertoires in COVID-19. Libraries were prepared by immunoSEQ multiplex PCR; TCRdb keeps only in-frame clonotypes and omits some of them. The data hold 200,000 to 250,000 clones, with about 85% observed a single time. Sequenced material: PBMCs or T cells enriched from blood (not recorded which). Source of these receptors: a woman between 25 and 40 years old who had recovered from COVID-19.

This clone was seen a single time. V gene TRBV12-3 or TRBV12-4 combines with J gene TRBJ2-7; no definite D call. Trimming cost V 3 bases and J 5 bases, with 5 bases left between them. The length of the CDR3 is 11 residues. The DNA of the CDR3 is TGTGCCAGCAGTTTCTTTGACGAGCAGTACTTC. This sequence encodes CASSFFDEQYF.

This chain links TRBV6-5 with TRBJ2-7; possibly TRBD1 for D (5 bases). CDR3 size: 13 residues. CDR1 is MNHEY and CDR2 is SVGAGI in the germline V gene. V lost 7 bases to trimming and J lost 2 bases, with 12 bases between them. In DNA form, the CDR3 reads TGTGCCAGCACCAACGACAGCACCTACGAGCAGTACTTC. This encodes CASTNDSTYEQYF.

The CDR3 DNA is TGCAGTGCTAGTACGGGGGACACTGAAGCTTTCTTT. Its translation: CSASTGDTEAFF. The chain combines TRBV20-1 with TRBJ1-1, with a tentative D call TRBD1 (5 bases). CDR1 and CDR2 from the germline V gene are DFQATT and SNEGSKA (reference sequence). CDR3 length: 12 amino acids. The V end was cut by 3 bases, the J end by 3 bases, with 8 bases between.

This clone has just one count. The chain recombines TRBV7-3 with TRBJ1-1, with 8 bases fitting TRBD1. V shed 5 bases, J shed 3 bases, and the junction held 8 bases outside the gene matches. The CDR3 is 15 amino acids. The germline gives CDR1 SGHTA, CDR2 FQGTGA. The CDR3 DNA reads as TGTGCCAGCAGCGACTTACAGGGGGAGGACACTGAAGCTTTCTTT. Its translation: CASSDLQGEDTEAFF.

The chain is built from TRBV19 and TRBJ2-5, with a tentative D call TRBD1 (6 bases). Germline lookup yields CDR1 LNHDA and CDR2 SQIVND (reference sequence). This CDR3 has 15 amino acids. Trimming cost V 6 bases and J 5 bases, with 19 bases left between them. In DNA form, the CDR3 reads TGTGCCAGTAGCCGGGACACTGGAAGGCGCGAGACCCAGTACTTC. This encodes CASSRDTGRRETQYF. The whole variable domain, filled in from reference TRBV19 and TRBJ2-5, reads DGGITQSPKYLFRKEGQNVTLSCEQNLNHDAMYWYRQDPGQGLRLIYYSQIVNDFQKGDIAEGYSVSREKKESFPLTVTSAQKNPTAFYLCASSRDTGRRETQYFGPGTRLLVL.

The CDR3 loop is CASSDQGANEQYF. DNA of the CDR3: TGTGCCAGCAGCGACCAGGGGGCGAACGAGCAGTACTTC. The chain is built from TRBV5-4 and TRBJ2-7, with 8 bases fitting TRBD1. The CDR3 contains 13 residues. The V gene's germline CDR1 is SGHNT and CDR2 YYREEE (reference sequence). Unmatched junction bases numbered 5, after V lost 4 bases and J lost 5 bases.

This sequence joins TRBV9 and TRBJ2-2; 8 bases fit TRBD2. CDR3 size: 15 residues. The germline gives CDR1 SGDLS, CDR2 YYNGEE. The trim removed 4 bases at V and 5 bases at J, leaving 7 bases unmatched. The CDR3 DNA reads as TGTGCCAGCAGCCCCGGACTAGCAGAAACCGGGGAGCTGTTTTTT. Translating it yields CASSPGLAETGELFF.

The chain joins TRBV4-2 to TRBJ2-1, with TRBD2 matching over 8 bases. Trimming at V came to 1 base and at J to 5 bases, leaving 4 bases not matched to a gene. Germline V lookup: CDR1 LGHNA, CDR2 YNFKEQ. The CDR3 totals 15 residues. CDR3 bases: TGTGCCAGCAGCCAAGTTATACTAGCGGACAATGAGCAGTTCTTC. This encodes CASSQVILADNEQFF.

The gene calls are TRBV29-1 and TRBJ2-3; weak D call: TRBD1 (5 bases). Trimming left V 4 bases short and J 4 bases short, with 6 bases between. The germline CDR1 and CDR2 sequences are SQVTM and ANQGSEA. The CDR3 runs 11 residues. CDR3 nucleotides: TGCAGCGTTGGACAGCCAGATACGCAGTATTTT. Residues: CSVGQPDTQYF.

This chain joins TRBV5-5 and TRBJ2-4; D possibly corresponds to TRBD2 (6 bases). V was shortened by 4 bases and J by 0 bases, with 23 bases between the two germline ends. This CDR3 is 19 amino acids long. Germline V gene lookup returns CDR1 SGHKS and CDR2 YYEKEE (reference sequence). CDR3 nucleotide sequence: TGTGCCAGCAGCATCCCTCGATGGGCGGGGCCCTTAGCCAAAAACATTCAGTACTTC. Amino acids: CASSIPRWAGPLAKNIQYF.

V is TRBV12-3 or TRBV12-4 and J is TRBJ1-1; 10 positions match TRBD1. The CDR3 length is 13 residues. The J segment lost 4 bases and the V segment lost 10 bases, leaving 6 bases of the junction unmatched. CDR3 region: CANIRDRGTEAFF. Written as DNA, the CDR3 is TGTGCCAACATCCGGGACAGGGGCACTGAAGCTTTCTTT.

This rearrangement joins TRBV3-1 (or the pseudogene TRBV3-2) to TRBJ1-2, with D possibly TRBD1 on 5 matching bases. CDR1 is LGHDT and CDR2 is YNNKEL in the germline V gene (reference sequence). This CDR3 comprises 14 residues. V was shortened by 0 bases and J by 8 bases, with 13 bases between the two germline ends. CDR3 sequence reads: CASSQDRGARGYTF. In DNA form, the CDR3 reads TGTGCCAGCAGCCAAGATCGTGGGGCGAGGGGCTACACCTTC.

For the CDR3, the DNA is TGTGCCAGCTCACTCAGGGCCTTTGGGGAGCTGTTTTTT. This gives the protein CASSLRAFGELFF. The rearrangement uses TRBV7-3 and TRBJ2-2; possibly TRBD1 for D (5 bases). Germline CDR1 reads SGHTA; CDR2 reads FQGTGA. V was cut by 8 bases and J by 8 bases, with 15 bases left in between. The CDR3 is 13 residues long.

The chain is built from TRBV14 and TRBJ2-1; D is possibly TRBD2 (5 bases). The CDR3 extends over 17 amino acids. Germline CDR1 reads SGHDN; CDR2 reads FVKESK. V lost 4 bases to trimming and J lost 6 bases, with 22 bases between them. The CDR3 nucleotides read TGTGCCAGCAGCCCCTCCAAGGCTAGCTGGGGTGTCAATGAGCAGTTCTTC. It is translated as CASSPSKASWGVNEQFF.

The chain carries TRBV15 and TRBJ2-1; 14 nucleotides align to TRBD2. Germline CDR1 reads LNHNV; CDR2 reads YYDKDF (reference sequence). This CDR3 is built from 15 residues. V trimming: 4 bases; J trimming: 6 bases; junction bases outside the gene matches: 2. This chain's CDR3 is CATSKGLAGANEQFF. For the CDR3, the DNA is TGTGCCACCAGCAAGGGACTAGCGGGGGCCAATGAGCAGTTCTTC.

This clone was counted between two and nine times. The chain couples TRBV5-1 to TRBJ2-7; D is possibly TRBD1 (6 bases). Trimming took 0 bases from V and 3 from J, leaving 10 bases between them. The CDR3 is made up of 14 amino acids. Germline-derived CDR1 and CDR2 are SGHRS and YFSETQ. The CDR3, as DNA: TGCGCCAGCAGCTTGGAGGGACAATTCTACGAGCAGTACTTC. Protein: CASSLEGQFYEQYF.

V and J are TRBV5-6 and TRBJ2-6; 8 nucleotides match TRBD2. This CDR3 is 18 amino acids long. The V segment lost 4 bases and the J segment 1 base; nucleotides outside the gene matches: 10. From germline, CDR1 is SGHDT and CDR2 YYEEEE. The CDR3 spells CASSDPGLGISGANVLTF. The CDR3 DNA follows: TGTGCCAGCAGCGACCCGGGACTAGGCATATCTGGGGCCAACGTCCTGACTTTC.

The sample holds a few counts of this clone. This sample includes further DNA sequences coding for the same CDR3. V gene TRBV3-1 (or the pseudogene TRBV3-2) combines with J gene TRBJ1-1, with D uncertain. V lost 0 bases and J lost 1, with 3 bases in between. Germline assignment: CDR1 LGHDT and CDR2 YNNKEL (reference sequence). The length of the CDR3 is 13 residues. CDR3 DNA: TGTGCCAGCAGCCAAGATAAGAACACTGAAGCTTTCTTT. Protein product: CASSQDKNTEAFF.

V usage is TRBV6-1 and J usage is TRBJ1-4, with D perhaps matching TRBD1 (5 bases). Germline-derived CDR1 and CDR2 are MNHNS and SASEGT. The CDR3 is 17 residues long. V lost 2 bases, J lost 0 bases, and 13 bases lay in between. The DNA for the CDR3 is TGTGCCAGCAGTGAATGGGGCAGTGCAGCAACTAATGAAAAACTGTTTTTT. It yields the protein CASSEWGSAATNEKLFF.

This clone has just one count. This chain uses TRBV12-5 with TRBJ2-4; the D is unclear. Germline V gives CDR1 LGHNT, CDR2 FRNRAP. Trimming shortened V by 0 bases and J by 7 bases, and 4 bases separated the two germline ends. The CDR3 length is 12 residues. In DNA form, the CDR3 reads TGTGCTAGTGGTTTGGTTGAGAACATTCAGTACTTC. Translated, it gives CASGLVENIQYF.

The chain uses TRBV6-1 and TRBJ1-5; a weak D match, TRBD1 (5 bases). With 3 bases removed from V and 8 bases from J, the gap between germline ends came to 11 bases. This CDR3 has 13 amino acids. Germline V gene lookup returns CDR1 MNHNS and CDR2 SASEGT. The CDR3: CASSDQGGKPQHF. The DNA for the CDR3 is TGTGCCAGCAGTGACCAGGGTGGTAAGCCCCAGCATTTT.